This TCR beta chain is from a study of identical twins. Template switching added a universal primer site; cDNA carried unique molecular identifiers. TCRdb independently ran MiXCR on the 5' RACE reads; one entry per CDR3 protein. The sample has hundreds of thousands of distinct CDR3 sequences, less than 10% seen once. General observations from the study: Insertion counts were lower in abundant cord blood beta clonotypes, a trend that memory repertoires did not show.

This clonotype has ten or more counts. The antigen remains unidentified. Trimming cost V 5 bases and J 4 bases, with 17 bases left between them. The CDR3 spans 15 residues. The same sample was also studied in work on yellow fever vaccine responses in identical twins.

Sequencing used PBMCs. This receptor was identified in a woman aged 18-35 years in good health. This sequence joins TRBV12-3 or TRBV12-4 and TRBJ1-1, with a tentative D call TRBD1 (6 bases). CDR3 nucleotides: TGTGCCAGCAGTCCGTACAGGGTAAGGGGCACTGAAGCTTTCTTT. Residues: CASSPYRVRGTEAFF.